Below, 18 T cell receptor beta chains from the same sample are listed, as sequenced in a study of beta chain features in type 1 diabetes. Reverse transcribing all isolated RNA meant expressed TCRB transcripts were sequenced. TCRdb keeps only in-frame clones here, not all; method: immunoSEQ multiplex PCR. The profile shows 300,000 to 450,000 clones, 15% to 20% of them singletons. The sample taken for sequencing was naive CD4+ T cells from blood. Receptors were obtained from a woman between 18 and 29 years old in good health.

The chain links TRBV30 to TRBJ2-5, with D uncertain. The CDR3 is 13 residues long. In germline, CDR1 is GTSNPN, CDR2 SVGIG (reference sequence). Deletions cut 3 bases from V and 1 base from J, with 9 bases between. CDR3 sequence reads: CAWSPDFQETQYF. CDR3 sequence (DNA): TGTGCCTGGAGCCCAGACTTCCAAGAGACCCAGTACTTC.

The chain couples TRBV6-6 to TRBJ2-1, with D perhaps matching TRBD2 (6 bases). The CDR3 has 13 amino acids. CDR1 is MNHNY, CDR2 SVGAGI, per germline (reference sequence). Deletions cut 0 bases from V and 10 bases from J, with 10 bases between. The CDR3 region is CASSYSGGLEQFF. In nucleotides, the CDR3 is TGTGCCAGCAGTTACTCGGGAGGCCTGGAGCAGTTCTTC.

The chain links TRBV6-1 to TRBJ2-5, with TRBD2 matching over 9 bases. Germline assignment: CDR1 MNHNS and CDR2 SASEGT. Germline trimming cut 4 bases from V and 1 base from J; bases unmatched to any gene: 10. This CDR3 is built from 17 residues. CDR3 sequence (DNA): TGTGCCAGCAGTGCGGGATGGGGTAGCGGGGGCCAAGAGACCCAGTACTTC. This sequence encodes CASSAGWGSGGQETQYF.

The rearrangement links TRBV11-3 to TRBJ2-1; no firm D call. V was pared by 5 bases and J by 6 bases, with 11 bases between. Germline V gene data show CDR1 as SGHNT and CDR2 as YENEEA. The CDR3 runs to 13 residues. The CDR3 sequence is CASSLRQINEQFF. Written as DNA, the CDR3 is TGTGCCAGCAGCCTTCGCCAGATCAATGAGCAGTTCTTC.

In this sample, this clone turned up a few times. The chain employs TRBV30 and TRBJ2-1; weak D call: TRBD2 (6 bases). V shed 5 bases and J shed 7 bases, with 12 bases lying between them. The germline V gene has CDR1 GTSNPN and CDR2 SVGIG (reference sequence). The CDR3 sequence is 12 residues long. In nucleotides, the CDR3 is TGTGCCTGGTCCGGGAGATGGAATGAGCAGTTCTTC. As protein: CAWSGRWNEQFF.

The chain uses TRBV5-4 and TRBJ2-5; 13 bases line up with TRBD2. The CDR3 extends over 16 amino acids. Losses at the gene ends were 5 bases for V and 1 base for J; bases not matched to a gene: 5. Germline assignment: CDR1 SGHNT and CDR2 YYREEE (reference sequence). The CDR3 DNA follows: TGTGCCAGCAGGAGGGGACTAGCGGGGACCCAAGAGACCCAGTACTTC. Its protein is CASRRGLAGTQETQYF.

The genes are TRBV11-2 and TRBJ1-1; 8 bases align to TRBD1. Losses at the gene ends were 3 bases for V and 4 bases for J; bases not matched to a gene: 7. The CDR3 extends over 15 amino acids. Per germline, CDR1 SGHAT and CDR2 FQNNGV. CDR3 in DNA: TGTGCCAGCAGCTTCAGGGGGCGGGGGGGCACTGAAGCTTTCTTT. Protein sequence: CASSFRGRGGTEAFF.

The V call is TRBV5-1, the J call TRBJ2-6; D gene uncertain. This CDR3 has 15 amino acids. V gave up 0 bases and J gave up 2 bases, with 6 bases separating them. CDR1 and CDR2 from the germline V gene are SGHRS and YFSETQ. CDR3 protein: CASSLAGTGANVLTF. The CDR3 bases are TGCGCCAGCAGCTTGGCAGGAACTGGGGCCAACGTCCTGACTTTC.

This chain joins TRBV9 and TRBJ2-2; D is possibly TRBD2 (7 bases). The germline CDR1 and CDR2 sequences are SGDLS and YYNGEE. Trimming removed 0 bases at V and 2 bases at J, with 26 bases between. The CDR3 totals 21 residues. CDR3 bases: TGTGCCAGCAGCGTAGAAGGAACAGACGTTAGGGGGAGGGGAAACACCGGGGAGCTGTTTTTT. This encodes CASSVEGTDVRGRGNTGELFF.

Only one count was recorded for this clone. The genes are TRBV5-1 and TRBJ1-2, with a possible D match to TRBD1 (5 bases). Looked up from germline, CDR1 is SGHRS and CDR2 is YFSETQ. The V end was cut by 7 bases, the J end by 0 bases, with 13 bases between. CDR3 length equals 14 residues. The CDR3 coding sequence is TGCGCCAGCGGAGACGGACACCCTAACTATGGCTACACCTTC. It translates to CASGDGHPNYGYTF.

The CDR3 loop reads CASSQTENSPLHF. The CDR3 coding sequence is TGTGCCAGCAGCCAAACGGAGAATTCACCCCTCCACTTT. The chain has TRBV4-2 and TRBJ1-6; D not resolved. CDR1 LGHNA and CDR2 YNFKEQ come from the germline V gene. CDR3 size: 13 residues. Trimming removed 2 bases at V and 7 bases at J, with 6 bases between.

Here the CDR3 reads CASRSGISTDTQYF. DNA for the CDR3: TGCGCCAGCCGAAGCGGGATAAGCACAGATACGCAGTATTTT. V gene TRBV5-1 combines with J gene TRBJ2-3; 7 positions agree with TRBD2. Per germline, CDR1 SGHRS and CDR2 YFSETQ. Trimming at V came to 7 bases and at J to 0 bases, leaving 5 bases not matched to a gene. The CDR3 consists of 14 residues.

This clone has just a few counts. The chain links TRBV7-9 to TRBJ2-1; 12 nucleotides match TRBD2. From germline, CDR1 is SEHNR and CDR2 FQNEAQ (reference sequence). Germline trimming cut 1 base from V and 12 bases from J; bases unmatched to any gene: 13. The CDR3 has 17 amino acids. CDR3 loop: CASSLGHWLAGGPSQFF. The CDR3, as DNA: TGTGCCAGCAGCTTAGGCCACTGGCTAGCGGGGGGGCCTTCGCAGTTCTTC.

The chain recombines TRBV19 with TRBJ2-3, with 8 bases lining up with TRBD2. CDR3 size: 14 residues. Germline CDR1 LNHDA, CDR2 SQIVND (reference sequence). Trimming removed 3 bases from V and 2 bases from J; junction bases left unmatched: 1. CDR3 nucleotides: TGTGCCAGTAGTATGCGGGGGGACACAGATACGCAGTATTTT. Translating it yields CASSMRGDTDTQYF.

As for this clone: Mismatch with germline at one junction end may stem from a read error. The chain links TRBV6-6 to TRBJ1-1; 7 bases line up with TRBD1. Germline CDR1 reads MNHNY; CDR2 reads SVGAGI (reference sequence). The length of the CDR3 is 13 residues. Written as DNA, the CDR3 is TGTGCCAGCAGCGCGGGACAGAACATTGAAGCTTTCTTT. It encodes CASSAGQNIEAFF.

The chain combines TRBV25-1 with TRBJ1-3; a possible D gene is TRBD1 (5 bases). The CDR3 sequence is 15 residues long. The germline V and J ends were trimmed by 4 bases and 8 bases, with 18 bases remaining between them. Germline CDR1 and CDR2: MGHDK and SYGVNS. This chain's CDR3 is CASSVGLGDFDTIYF. CDR3 coding DNA: TGTGCCAGCAGTGTCGGACTAGGGGATTTTGACACCATATATTTT.

This chain links TRBV5-1 with TRBJ2-1; 7 bases line up with TRBD2. Germline loops: CDR1 SGHRS, CDR2 YFSETQ. The CDR3 is made up of 16 amino acids. V lost 0 bases, J lost 7 bases, and 10 bases stayed unmatched. CDR3 sequence: CASSLGPDAGDNEQFF. The DNA for the CDR3 is TGCGCCAGCAGCTTGGGCCCGGACGCGGGGGATAATGAGCAGTTCTTC.

The V gene is TRBV9, the J gene TRBJ1-4, with no clear D. The V and J ends lost 2 bases and 0 bases respectively, with 8 bases between them. The CDR3 is 15 amino acids. Germline lookup yields CDR1 SGDLS and CDR2 YYNGEE. As DNA, the CDR3 is TGTGCCAGCAGCGTCGCGTCCGCAACTAATGAAAAACTGTTTTTT. It translates to CASSVASATNEKLFF.